A single sample is the source of the 6 T cell receptor beta chains below, sequenced in a study of shared clonotypes between healthy human individuals (TCRdb year 2020). Libraries were prepared through the immunoSEQ multiplex PCR assay. The source is immuneACCESS, and TCRdb retained only in-frame sequences with V and J called. Part of the clones is not carried over; for the studies checked, unresolved V genes explain less than half of this, and the remainder is unexplained. The sample table shows some 2,500,000 clones, and 80% to 95% are seen once. The ten top clones hold around 0.35% of the sample. The material sequenced was naive CD4+ T cells from PBMCs. The cell subset or site tag for this specimen amounts to: CD45RA+ positively selected. The receptors come from a man aged 18 to 29 in good health. Some clones in this sample may be carry-over from other donors' samples.

The V gene is TRBV4-2, the J gene TRBJ2-5; the D is unclear. Trimming removed 0 bases at V and 2 bases at J, with 7 bases between. In germline, CDR1 is LGHNA, CDR2 YNFKEQ. CDR3 length: 14 residues. The CDR3 DNA is TGTGCCAGCAGCCAAGATTCCGCTCAAGAGACCCAGTACTTC. It yields the protein CASSQDSAQETQYF.

This rearrangement joins TRBV5-6 to TRBJ1-2; a weak D match, TRBD1 (5 bases). The CDR3 totals 14 residues. Deletions cut 0 bases from V and 2 bases from J, with 8 bases between. Germline lookup yields CDR1 SGHDT and CDR2 YYEEEE. CDR3 loop: CASSLVDRNYGYTF. Written as DNA, the CDR3 is TGTGCCAGCAGCTTGGTTGACAGAAACTATGGCTACACCTTC.

V is TRBV27 and J is TRBJ2-1; D not certain. The CDR3 runs 13 residues. Germline V lookup: CDR1 MNHEY, CDR2 SMNVEV (reference sequence). Trimming took 7 bases from V and 4 from J, leaving 11 bases between them. The CDR3 DNA reads TGTGCCAGCACCCAGTCCATATACAATGAGCAGTTCTTC. Translating gives CASTQSIYNEQFF.

The J gene is TRBJ1-2, the V gene TRBV7-8; D ambiguous. The CDR3 runs to 12 residues. V shed 1 base and J shed 7 bases, with 7 bases lying between them. CDR1 and CDR2 (germline): SGHVS, FQNEAQ. Here the CDR3 reads CASSLGVGGYTF. The DNA for the CDR3 is TGTGCCAGCAGCTTAGGGGTTGGTGGCTACACCTTC.

The chain combines TRBV5-1 with TRBJ1-3; D is undetermined. Germline-derived CDR1 and CDR2 are SGHRS and YFSETQ. Trimming removed 10 bases from V and 4 bases from J, with 15 bases in between. There are 13 residues in the CDR3. The CDR3 DNA is TGCGCCTCAGGCTGGGAAACGGGAAACACCATATATTTT. The encoded protein is CASGWETGNTIYF.

The chain joins TRBV6-5 to TRBJ2-7; 9 bases match TRBD1. The CDR3 is 14 residues long. CDR1 is MNHEY, CDR2 SVGAGI, per germline. V shed 7 bases and J 4 bases; nucleotides not matched to a gene: 8. DNA of the CDR3: TGTGCCAGCACCGGGACAGGGTTGATGTACGAGCAGTACTTC. Residues: CASTGTGLMYEQYF.